Listed below are T cell receptor beta chains from one sample, sequenced in a study of cytomegalovirus exposure and HLA in healthy donors. Sequencing was performed with immunoSEQ multiplex PCR; in TCRdb, only in-frame clones are kept and a portion is missing. Among over 150,000 clones listed, 80% were seen once. Sequenced sample: PBMCs. These receptor sequences come from a male donor in good health and CMV-seronegative. The conserved cysteine and the conserved F or W are not part of the CDR3 here. Fields, in order: CDR3 length, J gene, V gene, CDR3 protein.

18	TRBJ1-6	TRBV18	ASSNRGGIGKSSYNSPLH
14	TRBJ2-7	TRBV7-8	ASSLAREGASYEQY
13	TRBJ2-7	TRBV6-5	ASSPLHPGTYEQY
13	TRBJ2-3	TRBV7-7	ASSLGTSHTDTQY
13	TRBJ2-6	TRBV2	ASSQDRVGANVLT
14	TRBJ2-3	TRBV10-2	ASSSPGLRAGDTQY
10	TRBJ2-2	TRBV19	ASQKNTGELF
13	TRBJ1-5	TRBV7-2	ASSLRQGEGQPQH
12	TRBJ2-7	TRBV5-1	ASTVAWDSGEQY
12	TRBJ2-5	TRBV6-5	ASSSFSGAETQY
10	TRBJ2-3	TRBV19	ASSIAAGEQY
12	TRBJ1-4	TRBV5-4	ASSHRDRVEKLF
13	TRBJ1-3	TRBV5-1	ASSTGGETGNTIY
11	TRBJ1-1	TRBV19	ASSTVGAAEAF
15	TRBJ2-1	TRBV2	ASSPLVAGGPDNEQF
13	TRBJ1-5	TRBV7-2	ASSKGARNNQPQH
14	TRBJ1-1	TRBV6-1	ASSDYGTATNTEAF
14	TRBJ1-6	TRBV7-2	ASSLGPGSYNSPLH
11	TRBJ1-6	TRBV5-1	ASSLFGGSPLH
14	TRBJ2-5	TRBV5-1	ASRDGQGAGWETQY
15	TRBJ2-5	TRBV11-2	ASRKRSGGRYQETQY
12	TRBJ2-5	TRBV5-1	ASSMDRVQETQY
13	TRBJ1-6	TRBV6-6	ASSYSTFGVSPLH
13	TRBJ2-5	TRBV5-4	ASSLGAAFQETQY
14	TRBJ2-3	TRBV19	ASSPRGLAPTDTQY
10	TRBJ1-1	TRBV7-9	ASSYQTGTIF
10	TRBJ2-7	TRBV7-6	ASSNDRDEQY
12	TRBJ2-1	TRBV10-3	AIRRDRGYNEQF
12	TRBJ1-6	TRBV30	AWTAQAYNSPLH
11	TRBJ1-2	TRBV2	ASSALRGYGYT
12	TRBJ1-2	TRBV19	ASSIGQNNYGYT
13	TRBJ2-2	TRBV30	AWSVLAGFTGELF
9	TRBJ1-1	TRBV29-1	SVDVYTEAF
13	TRBJ1-1	TRBV4-1	ASISSAGAGTEAF
12	TRBJ1-2	TRBV18	ASSPAGGTYGYT
11	TRBJ1-2	TRBV28	ASRESAGHGYT
14	TRBJ2-1	TRBV19	ASSKGTGNSYNEQF
11	TRBJ1-2	TRBV10-2	ASSPTDNYGYT
14	TRBJ2-2	TRBV19	ASSIESGSNTGELF
13	TRBJ2-5	TRBV18	ASSPPGGTQETQY
11	TRBJ1-5	TRBV18	ASSRQGGQPQH
14	TRBJ1-4	TRBV6-5	ASSYSTRGPNEKLF
13	TRBJ2-3	TRBV27	ASKRGGGTTDTQY